The text below deals with one TCR beta chain. The junction differs from germline at one of its ends, possibly a read error. These data originate in a study of beta chain features in type 1 diabetes. Per germline, CDR1 SSHAT and CDR2 FNYEAQ (reference sequence). The CDR3 contains 16 residues. Sequenced material consisted of expressed TCRB transcripts (all of the isolated RNA was reverse transcribed). Repertoires were generated with immunoSEQ multiplex PCR, while TCRdb's copy carries only in-frame clones and drops some. The table shows almost 350,000 clones, with approximately 8% occurring only once. Per donor, one heparinised blood draw averaged approximately 120 mL.

The rearrangement uses TRBV7-7 and TRBJ2-3, with a tentative D call TRBD2 (6 bases). The sample taken for sequencing was central memory CD4+ T cells from blood. The sequence was collected from a young woman in good health. The CDR3 here is CASSQGMGGGTDTQYF. The CDR3 nucleotides are TGTGCTAGCAGCCAAGGGATGGGAGGAGGCACAGATACGCAGTATTTT.